The subject of this entry is one T cell receptor (beta chain). Its target is unknown. The junction departs from the called germline gene at one end, perhaps through a read error. These data belong to a study of tumor-infiltrating lymphocytes in primary liver carcinoma. It was unsorted whole blood that yielded blood RNA, and germline DNA was also extracted. Chronic HBV infection was present, with no prior treatment. A sample of approximately 4 milliliters of peripheral blood was taken before surgery. Reverse transcription of 500 to 650 ng total RNA with a constant-region primer produced TCR beta cDNA. TCR beta libraries came from three nested multiplex PCR rounds using slightly modified ARM-PCR. Both of the initial two PCR rounds ran for about 9 cycles and employed TRBV1-TRBV30 forward primers alongside a C-beta reverse primer. TCRdb reprocessed the multiplex PCR reads with MiXCR, giving one entry per CDR3 protein. The repertoire holds about 320,000 distinct CDR3 sequences, with approximately 65% as singletons.

This CDR3 has 15 amino acids. Germline V CDR1 and CDR2: SGHKS, YYEKEE (reference sequence). Study findings and constraints: Relative to tumor region pairs, the tumor-adjacent and tumor-blood pairs showed overlap that was lower.

The sequence was collected from a man in his forties with primary liver carcinoma and hepatitis B virus infection. V usage is TRBV5-5 and J usage is TRBJ2-1; a possible D gene is TRBD2 (5 bases). The specimen sequenced was peripheral blood. As DNA, the CDR3 is TGTGCCAGCAGTTTTTCAGCGGCCTCCTACAATGAACAGTTCTTC. It translates to CASSFSAASYNEQFF.